The rows below give T cell receptor beta chains drawn from one sample of a study of control samples from healthy donors and cancer patients. Clones were sequenced by immunoSEQ multiplex PCR, and TCRdb holds only the in-frame ones, with some missing. Among about 120,000 clones listed, 88% were seen once. Sample: blood. The source is a woman aged 70-85 years in good health. Each CDR3 is given with its conserved first and last residue. A D gene is named only where the DNA matches it firmly. Expanded clones get a size class; other rows say once, few or many, or leave the size out.

length: 16
D: TRBD2
V: TRBV4-1
size: .
J: TRBJ2-7
CDR3: CASSRGSGGAGYEQYF
DNA: TGCGCCAGCAGCCGAGGAAGCGGGGGGGCCGGGTACGAGCAGTACTTC

length: 13
D: .
V: TRBV7-9
size: .
J: TRBJ1-2
CDR3: CASSRGQSDGYTF
DNA: TGTGCCAGCAGCCGAGGACAGTCGGATGGCTACACCTTC

length: 14
D: .
V: TRBV3-1/TRBV3-2
size: .
J: TRBJ2-5
CDR3: CASSQYSSEETQYF
DNA: TGTGCCAGCAGCCAATATTCGTCAGAAGAGACCCAGTACTTC

length: 14
D: .
V: TRBV14
size: .
J: TRBJ1-6
CDR3: CASSQAGYNSPLHF
DNA: TGTGCCAGCAGCCAAGCCGGGTACAATTCACCCCTCCACTTT

length: 14
D: .
V: TRBV2
size: .
J: TRBJ2-7
CDR3: CASSSSLGSYEQYF
DNA: TGTGCCAGCAGTTCCAGCCTGGGCTCCTACGAGCAGTACTTC

length: 14
D: .
V: TRBV3-1/TRBV3-2
size: .
J: TRBJ2-3
CDR3: CASSQAARADTQYF
DNA: TGTGCCAGCAGCCAAGCAGCTAGGGCAGATACGCAGTATTTT

length: 16
D: TRBD2
V: TRBV5-1
size: .
J: TRBJ2-5
CDR3: CASSLVRGGGRETQYF
DNA: TGCGCCAGCAGCTTGGTTCGCGGGGGGGGACGAGAGACCCAGTACTTC

length: 14
D: TRBD2
V: TRBV6-5
size: .
J: TRBJ2-5
CDR3: CASRPGGEQETQYF
DNA: TGTGCCAGCAGACCCGGGGGGGAGCAAGAGACCCAGTACTTC

length: 12
D: .
V: TRBV3-1/TRBV3-2
size: .
J: TRBJ2-5
CDR3: CASKSSGETQYF
DNA: TGTGCCAGCAAATCCAGTGGCGAGACCCAGTACTTC

length: 15
D: TRBD1
V: TRBV7-9
size: few
J: TRBJ1-6
CDR3: CASSPETGGPPTLHF
DNA: TGTGCCAGCAGCCCCGAGACAGGGGGCCCGCCCACCCTCCACTTT

length: 15
D: TRBD1
V: TRBV6-1
size: few
J: TRBJ1-2
CDR3: CASSDSAGGDYGYTF
DNA: TGTGCCAGCAGTGATTCCGCAGGGGGGGACTATGGCTACACCTTC

length: 18
D: .
V: TRBV5-1
size: .
J: TRBJ2-4
CDR3: CASRMEGIGALAKNIQYF
DNA: TGCGCCAGCAGAATGGAGGGGATCGGGGCTCTAGCCAAAAACATTCAGTACTTC

length: 13
D: TRBD1
V: TRBV12-3/TRBV12-4
size: .
J: TRBJ1-2
CDR3: CASRDRLREGYTF
DNA: TGTGCCAGCAGGGACAGGCTTAGAGAGGGCTACACCTTC

length: 14
D: .
V: TRBV11-3
size: .
J: TRBJ2-2
CDR3: CASSFSGATGELFF
DNA: TGTGCCAGCAGCTTCTCAGGAGCGACCGGGGAGCTGTTTTTT

length: 13
D: .
V: TRBV5-8
size: .
J: TRBJ1-2
CDR3: CASSPAPLSGYTF
DNA: TGTGCCAGCAGCCCGGCGCCGCTGTCCGGCTACACCTTC

length: 15
D: TRBD1
V: TRBV3-1/TRBV3-2
size: .
J: TRBJ2-7
CDR3: CASSQAHRGSYEQYF
DNA: TGTGCCAGCAGCCAAGCACACAGGGGTTCCTACGAGCAGTACTTC

length: 15
D: TRBD2
V: TRBV9
size: .
J: TRBJ2-1
CDR3: CASSVGSGGNNEQFF
DNA: TGTGCCAGCAGCGTAGGTAGCGGGGGAAACAATGAGCAGTTCTTC

length: 16
D: .
V: TRBV5-6
size: .
J: TRBJ2-3
CDR3: CASTRRETSSTDTQYF
DNA: TGTGCCAGCACCCGGCGAGAGACATCTAGCACAGATACGCAGTATTTT

length: 14
D: .
V: TRBV29-1
size: .
J: TRBJ2-5
CDR3: CSVEDIGRGETQYF
DNA: TGCAGCGTTGAAGATATAGGCAGGGGAGAGACCCAGTACTTC

length: 15
D: TRBD1
V: TRBV7-8
size: .
J: TRBJ2-7
CDR3: CASGLGTGWFEEQYF
DNA: TGTGCCAGCGGCTTAGGGACAGGGTGGTTTGAGGAGCAGTACTTC

length: 12
D: .
V: TRBV25-1
size: .
J: TRBJ1-2
CDR3: CASSADSYGYTF
DNA: TGTGCCAGCAGTGCCGACAGCTATGGCTACACCTTC

length: 15
D: .
V: TRBV7-2
size: few
J: TRBJ2-5
CDR3: CASSLRGPGEETQYF
DNA: TGTGCCAGCAGCTTAAGAGGGCCGGGGGAGGAGACCCAGTACTTC

length: 15
D: .
V: TRBV14
size: .
J: TRBJ1-1
CDR3: CASSPPWEMNTEAFF
DNA: TGTGCCAGCAGCCCCCCCTGGGAGATGAACACTGAAGCTTTCTTT

length: 11
D: .
V: TRBV2
size: few
J: TRBJ1-6
CDR3: CASSASSPLHF
DNA: TGTGCCAGCAGCGCTTCGTCACCCCTCCACTTT

length: 15
D: TRBD2
V: TRBV18
size: few
J: TRBJ2-2
CDR3: CASSGSRAGAGELFF
DNA: TGTGCCAGCTCAGGTTCGCGAGCGGGGGCCGGGGAGCTGTTTTTT

length: 14
D: .
V: TRBV7-2
size: .
J: TRBJ2-2
CDR3: CASSLEVNTGELFF
DNA: TGTGCCAGCAGCTTAGAAGTGAACACCGGGGAGCTGTTTTTT

length: 15
D: TRBD2
V: TRBV3-1/TRBV3-2
size: .
J: TRBJ2-2
CDR3: CASSQAPSGDGELFF
DNA: TGTGCCAGCAGCCAAGCCCCTAGCGGGGATGGGGAGCTGTTTTTT

length: 14
D: TRBD1
V: TRBV18
size: .
J: TRBJ2-7
CDR3: CASSPSTGTYEQYF
DNA: TGTGCCAGCTCACCTTCGACAGGGACCTACGAGCAGTACTTC

length: 16
D: .
V: TRBV19
size: once
J: TRBJ2-1
CDR3: CASSIATGLRNNEQFF
DNA: TGTGCCAGTAGTATAGCAACGGGGCTCCGAAACAATGAGCAGTTCTTC

length: 15
D: TRBD1
V: TRBV5-6
size: .
J: TRBJ1-1
CDR3: CASSLRGLGGTEAFF
DNA: TGTGCCAGCAGCTTGAGGGGGCTAGGCGGCACTGAAGCTTTCTTT

length: 14
D: .
V: TRBV10-3
size: few
J: TRBJ2-1
CDR3: CAISDLATYNEQFF
DNA: TGTGCCATCAGTGACCTAGCCACCTACAATGAGCAGTTCTTC

length: 17
D: .
V: TRBV5-1
size: .
J: TRBJ2-3
CDR3: CASSFQGGGTGTDTQYF
DNA: TGCGCCAGCAGCTTCCAGGGGGGCGGGACGGGCACAGATACGCAGTATTTT

length: 13
D: .
V: TRBV6-5
size: .
J: TRBJ2-5
CDR3: CASSLGPRGTQYF
DNA: TGTGCCAGCAGCCTTGGCCCCAGGGGGACCCAGTACTTC

length: 14
D: .
V: TRBV19
size: few
J: TRBJ1-2
CDR3: CASSIDGRRLGYTF
DNA: TGTGCCAGTAGTATAGATGGACGGCGACTTGGCTACACCTTC

length: 15
D: TRBD2
V: TRBV4-1
size: .
J: TRBJ2-3
CDR3: CASGFAGGRTDTQYF
DNA: TGCGCCAGCGGGTTCGCGGGGGGGCGCACAGATACGCAGTATTTT

length: 15
D: .
V: TRBV11-3
size: .
J: TRBJ1-1
CDR3: CASSPGAGKNTEAFF
DNA: TGTGCCAGCAGCCCCGGGGCGGGGAAAAACACTGAAGCTTTCTTT

length: 14
D: .
V: TRBV6-4
size: once
J: TRBJ1-6
CDR3: CASSEGGRNSPLHF
DNA: TGTGCCAGCAGTGAGGGAGGCCGGAATTCACCCCTCCACTTT

length: 13
D: .
V: TRBV4-2
size: .
J: TRBJ2-3
CDR3: CASSEAEKNTQYF
DNA: TGTGCCAGCAGTGAAGCGGAGAAAAATACGCAGTATTTT

length: 15
D: .
V: TRBV6-5
size: .
J: TRBJ2-3
CDR3: CASSYSKGSTDTQYF
DNA: TGTGCCAGCAGTTACTCGAAGGGCAGCACAGATACGCAGTATTTT

length: 12
D: .
V: TRBV12-3/TRBV12-4
size: .
J: TRBJ1-1
CDR3: CASSLIYTEAFF
DNA: TGTGCCAGCAGTCTCATTTACACTGAAGCTTTCTTT

length: 14
D: .
V: TRBV19
size: once
J: TRBJ1-3
CDR3: CASRAGTMGNTIYF
DNA: TGTGCCAGTAGAGCCGGGACAATGGGAAACACCATATATTTT

length: 15
D: .
V: TRBV11-2
size: .
J: TRBJ2-2
CDR3: CATQWGLANTGELFF
DNA: TGTGCCACCCAGTGGGGGCTAGCCAACACCGGGGAGCTGTTTTTT

length: 14
D: .
V: TRBV27
size: once
J: TRBJ2-7
CDR3: CASSLKGTVYEQYF
DNA: TGTGCCAGCAGTTTAAAAGGGACTGTCTACGAGCAGTACTTC

length: 15
D: .
V: TRBV7-3
size: .
J: TRBJ2-3
CDR3: CASSPFAAGLDTQYF
DNA: TGTGCCAGCAGCCCATTCGCGGCGGGTTTGGATACGCAGTATTTT

length: 16
D: TRBD1
V: TRBV27
size: .
J: TRBJ2-2
CDR3: CASGLQGQVNTGELFF
DNA: TGTGCCAGCGGCCTCCAGGGACAGGTGAACACCGGGGAGCTGTTTTTT

length: 16
D: .
V: TRBV4-1
size: .
J: TRBJ1-4
CDR3: CASIPGLFQRGEKLFF
DNA: TGCGCCAGCATCCCAGGCCTCTTTCAGCGGGGGGAAAAACTGTTTTTT

length: 13
D: TRBD1
V: TRBV15
size: .
J: TRBJ1-2
CDR3: CATSSDRDYGYTF
DNA: TGTGCCACCAGCTCGGACAGGGACTATGGCTACACCTTC

length: 15
D: .
V: TRBV18
size: .
J: TRBJ2-3
CDR3: CASSPPGTSTDTQYF
DNA: TGTGCCAGCTCACCCCCCGGGACTAGCACAGATACGCAGTATTTT

length: 14
D: .
V: TRBV5-1
size: .
J: TRBJ1-1
CDR3: CASSSDIYGTEAFF
DNA: TGCGCCAGCAGCTCAGACATTTACGGGACTGAAGCTTTCTTT

length: 12
D: .
V: TRBV12-3/TRBV12-4
size: few
J: TRBJ2-1
CDR3: CASTTFPNEQFF
DNA: TGTGCCAGCACCACCTTCCCCAATGAGCAGTTCTTC

length: 16
D: .
V: TRBV7-8
size: once
J: TRBJ2-3
CDR3: CASSLSGGRYPDTQYF
DNA: TGTGCCAGCAGCTTATCGGGGGGCCGGTATCCAGATACGCAGTATTTT

length: 14
D: TRBD1
V: TRBV7-2
size: once
J: TRBJ1-2
CDR3: CASSRQGANYGYTF
DNA: TGTGCCAGCAGTCGACAGGGGGCAAACTATGGCTACACCTTC